This TCR beta chain emerged from a study of Graves' ophthalmopathy and Graves' hyperthyroidism (dated by TCRdb to 2016 to 2019). General notes on the study: Peripheral blood was collected at initial diagnosis, prior to any treatment. The study used signatures of the TCR beta repertoire to tell Graves' ophthalmopathy apart from Graves' hyperthyroidism and to predict which patients would progress to ophthalmopathy. In over 5 hyperthyroidism patients, the T-cell repertoires found in thyroid tissue were compared with those found in blood. An independent validation cohort comprised 18 to 20 hyperthyroidism patients and roughly 15 patients who later progressed from hyperthyroidism to ophthalmopathy. In total, 135 blood samples were TCR-sequenced: around 42 ophthalmopathy, under 85 hyperthyroidism and some 17 hyperthyroidism-to-ophthalmopathy patients. To explore V-J signatures that separate ophthalmopathy from hyperthyroidism, a discovery set of about a hundred patients was enrolled, consisting of more than 40 with ophthalmopathy and roughly 59 with stable hyperthyroidism. Following sampling, methimazole starting at 30 mg daily was administered to hyperthyroidism patients, and high-dose intravenous methylprednisolone was administered to ophthalmopathy patients.

Ophthalmopathy patients had moderately to severely active disease, Clinical Activity Score of at least 3, NOSPECS grade of at least 4, and disease duration under 3 months. Patients were excluded if they had other autoimmune diseases, uncontrolled infections, pregnancy or lactation. Diagnosis relied on clinical symptoms, serum thyroxine, TRAb, thyroid ultrasound and orbital computed tomography. Using Ficoll-Paque density gradient centrifugation, PBMCs were isolated from about 10 ml of fresh peripheral blood. Total RNA was extracted using Trizol reagent, and RNA quality was checked on an Agilent 2100 Bioanalyzer. Turning to this clonotype: Its antigen is still unknown. One base away there is no much larger clone; base qualities are not given.

Study-level results and caveats: No statistical method was used to set the sample size in advance, and the investigators knew which group each participant was assigned to. Ophthalmopathy was separated from stable hyperthyroidism by the 13-signature model with around 88% sensitivity and less than 82% specificity in cross-validation and with 80%/75% in the test set. In validation, the model predicted ophthalmopathy progression with about 71% sensitivity and less than 80% specificity; 12 predicted patients were CT-confirmed with GO in a median of around 6 months. Most expanded thyroid clonotypes with a frequency above 0.001 also appeared in blood, which suggests that blood repertoires may reflect the immune response in the thyroid.

TCR beta CDR3 regions were amplified from RNA transcripts for repertoire sequencing. The first round of RT-PCR was done with HTBI primers and the Qiagen OneStep RT-PCR kit, and was followed by a second round of multiplex PCR, then size selection and purification. The libraries underwent paired-end sequencing with 100 bp reads on an Illumina HiSeq2000. From the authors' description of their analysis: SOAPnuke was used for read processing, and reads with adapters, uncalled bases, a mean Phred below 15, or no exact constant-primer or identifier match were discarded. COPE v1.2.5 was used to merge high-quality paired reads. Clonotypes were defined as unique nucleotide sequences and were aligned to IMGT TRB V, D and J references using MiTCR v1.1. The analysis was limited to V-J combinations with a frequency above 0.0001, which together covered approximately 99% of repertoires. A TCR clonal expansion and chaos score per V-J combination was defined as the ratio of F50 clonal expansion to chaos observed in the TCRdist matrix. Welch's t-statistics and random forest were used to reduce the features to some 13 V-J combinations, which were then used as input to a naive Bayes classifier. The Morisita-Horn index was used to measure how similar the thyroid and blood repertoires were. Clones were called with MiXCR by TCRdb after fastp trimmed the public reads at Q25, and only in-frame beta chains were retained. Every distinct CDR3 protein forms one entry, paired with its most common genes and DNA. These V and J calls rely on TCRdb rather than the paper's analysis. For this sample the table gives under 350,000 distinct CDR3 sequences, of which around a sixth were detected only once. Of the sample, roughly an eighth is held by the ten largest clones.

This sequence originates from an adult man with Graves' ophthalmopathy. Sequencing was done on a sample of peripheral blood.

The nucleotide sequence reads TGTGCCAGTAGTATAGATAGCGCACAGGGTTTTTATCAGCCCCAGCATTTT. The encoded protein is CASSIDSAQGFYQPQHF. The chain is made from TRBV19 and TRBJ1-5; the D region possibly corresponds to TRBD1 (6 bases align). Deletion took 0 bases off V and 5 bases off J, with a span of 17 bases between the germline ends. Taken from cysteine to phenylalanine, the CDR3 has 17 residues. The sequence is cut down to CDR3 DNA, 51 bases in frame from base 1. The germline V gene (reference sequence) sets CDR1 to LNHDA and CDR2 to SQIVND.